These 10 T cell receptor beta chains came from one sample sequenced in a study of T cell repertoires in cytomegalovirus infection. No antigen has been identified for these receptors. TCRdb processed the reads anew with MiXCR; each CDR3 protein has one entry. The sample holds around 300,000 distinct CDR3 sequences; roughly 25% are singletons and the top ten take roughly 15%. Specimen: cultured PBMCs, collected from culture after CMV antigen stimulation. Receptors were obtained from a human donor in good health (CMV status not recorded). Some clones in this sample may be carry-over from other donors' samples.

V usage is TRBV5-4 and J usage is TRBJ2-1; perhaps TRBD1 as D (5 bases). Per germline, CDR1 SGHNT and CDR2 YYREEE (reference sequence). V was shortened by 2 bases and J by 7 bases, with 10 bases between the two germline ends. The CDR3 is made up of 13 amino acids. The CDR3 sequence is CASSLPTVNEQFF. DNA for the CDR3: TGTGCCAGCAGCTTACCGACAGTGAATGAGCAGTTCTTC.

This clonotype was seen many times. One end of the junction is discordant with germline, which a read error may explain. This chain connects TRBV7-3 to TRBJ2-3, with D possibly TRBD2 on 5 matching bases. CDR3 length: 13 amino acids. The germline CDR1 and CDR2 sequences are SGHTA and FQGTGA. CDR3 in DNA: TGTGCCAGCAGCCTAACTAGGCGCGATACGCAGTATTTT. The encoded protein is CASSLTRRDTQYF.

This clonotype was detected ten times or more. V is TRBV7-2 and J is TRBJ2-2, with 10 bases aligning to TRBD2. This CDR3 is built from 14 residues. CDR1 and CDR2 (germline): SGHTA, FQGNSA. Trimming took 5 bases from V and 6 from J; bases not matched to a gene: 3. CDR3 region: CASSRGLAAGELFF. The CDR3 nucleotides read TGTGCCAGCAGCCGAGGACTAGCGGCCGGGGAGCTGTTTTTT.

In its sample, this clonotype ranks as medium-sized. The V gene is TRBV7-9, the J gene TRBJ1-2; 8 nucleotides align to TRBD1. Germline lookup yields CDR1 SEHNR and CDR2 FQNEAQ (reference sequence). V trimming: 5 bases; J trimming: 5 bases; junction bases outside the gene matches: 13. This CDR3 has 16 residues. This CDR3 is CASSLKPDRDGYGYTF. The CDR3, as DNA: TGTGCCAGCAGCCTGAAGCCGGACAGGGATGGGTATGGCTACACCTTC. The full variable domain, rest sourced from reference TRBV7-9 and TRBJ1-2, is DTGVSQNPRHKITKRGQNVTFRCDPISEHNRLYWYRQTLGQGPEFLTYFQNEAQLEKSRLLSDRFSAERPKGSFSTLEIQRTEQGDSAMYLCASSLKPDRDGYGYTFGSGTRLTVV.

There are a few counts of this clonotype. CDR3 DNA: TGTGGCATTACAGGGGGCTCCTACAATGAGCAGTTCTTC. Its protein is CGITGGSYNEQFF. The rearrangement links TRBV15 to TRBJ2-1; TRBD1 agrees at 8 bases. Germline V gene sequence: CDR1 LNHNV, CDR2 YYDKDF (reference sequence). CDR3 length: 13 residues.

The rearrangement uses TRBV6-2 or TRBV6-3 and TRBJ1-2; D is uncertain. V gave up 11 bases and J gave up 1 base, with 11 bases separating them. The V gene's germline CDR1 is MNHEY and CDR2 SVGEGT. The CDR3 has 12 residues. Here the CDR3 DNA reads TGTGCCTCCGCGCGGGGTAACTATGGCTACACCTTC. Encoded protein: CASARGNYGYTF.

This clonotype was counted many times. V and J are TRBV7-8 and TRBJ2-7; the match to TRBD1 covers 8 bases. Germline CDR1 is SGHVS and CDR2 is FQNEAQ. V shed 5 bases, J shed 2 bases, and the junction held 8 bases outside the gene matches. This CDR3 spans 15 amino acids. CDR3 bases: TGTGCCAGCAGCATGGAGGGACAGGCAGCCTACGAGCAGTACTTC. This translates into CASSMEGQAAYEQYF.

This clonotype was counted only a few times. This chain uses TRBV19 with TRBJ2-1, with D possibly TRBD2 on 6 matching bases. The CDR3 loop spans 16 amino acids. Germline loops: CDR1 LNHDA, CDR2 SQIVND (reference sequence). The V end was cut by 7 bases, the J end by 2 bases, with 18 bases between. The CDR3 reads CASTWGSAGPYNEQFF. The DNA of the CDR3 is TGTGCCAGTACCTGGGGATCCGCGGGACCCTACAATGAGCAGTTCTTC. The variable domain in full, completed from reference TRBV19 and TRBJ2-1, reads DGGITQSPKYLFRKEGQNVTLSCEQNLNHDAMYWYRQDPGQGLRLIYYSQIVNDFQKGDIAEGYSVSREKKESFPLTVTSAQKNPTAFYLCASTWGSAGPYNEQFFGPGTRLTVL.

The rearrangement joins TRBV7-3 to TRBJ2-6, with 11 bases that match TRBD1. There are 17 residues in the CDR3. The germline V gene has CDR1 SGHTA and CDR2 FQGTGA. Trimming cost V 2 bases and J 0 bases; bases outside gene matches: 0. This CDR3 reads CASSLGTGGSGANVLTF. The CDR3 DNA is TGTGCCAGCAGCTTAGGGACAGGGGGCTCTGGGGCCAACGTCCTGACTTTC. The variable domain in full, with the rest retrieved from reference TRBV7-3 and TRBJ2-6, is GAGVSQTPSNKVTEKGKYVELRCDPISGHTALYWYRQSLGQGPEFLIYFQGTGAADDSGLPNDRFFAVRPEGSVSTLKIQRTERGDSAVYLCASSLGTGGSGANVLTFGAGSRLTVL.

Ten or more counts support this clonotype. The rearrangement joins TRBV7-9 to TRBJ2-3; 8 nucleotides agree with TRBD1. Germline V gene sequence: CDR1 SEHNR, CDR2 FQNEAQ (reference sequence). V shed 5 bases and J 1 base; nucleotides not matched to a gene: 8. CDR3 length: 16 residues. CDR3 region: CASSLDRGSGTDTQYF. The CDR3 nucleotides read TGTGCCAGCAGCCTAGACAGGGGTTCGGGCACAGATACGCAGTATTTT.